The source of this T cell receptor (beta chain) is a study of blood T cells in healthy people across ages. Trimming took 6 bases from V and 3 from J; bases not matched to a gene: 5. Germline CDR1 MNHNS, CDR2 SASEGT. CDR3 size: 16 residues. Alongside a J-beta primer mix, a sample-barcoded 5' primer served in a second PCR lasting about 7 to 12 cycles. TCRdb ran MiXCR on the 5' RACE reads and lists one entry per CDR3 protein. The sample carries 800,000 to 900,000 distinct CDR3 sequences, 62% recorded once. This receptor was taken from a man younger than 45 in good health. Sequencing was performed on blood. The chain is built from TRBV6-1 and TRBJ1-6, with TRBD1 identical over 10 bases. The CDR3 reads CASSETGGVYNSPLHF. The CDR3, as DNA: TGTGCCAGCAGCGAGACAGGGGGCGTCTATAATTCACCCCTCCACTTT.